This is a list of T cell receptor beta chains from one sample in a study of blood T cells in healthy people across ages. TCRdb used MiXCR to reprocess the 5' RACE reads, holding one entry per CDR3 protein. The top ten clones hold about a quarter of a sample with just over 800,000 distinct CDR3 sequences, around 68% of them seen once. The sample comprised blood. These receptors came from a man aged 25 to 45 in good health. CDR3s leave out the opening cysteine and the closing phenylalanine or tryptophan. The D gene is left open where the match is weak.

cdr3_aa cdr3_length v_call d_call j_call
ASSQDGVRAVAKNIQY 16 TRBV4-3 NA TRBJ2-4
ASSPRLAGNLTDTQY 15 TRBV7-9 TRBD2 TRBJ2-3
ASSGRGQGNEQF 12 TRBV27 TRBD1 TRBJ2-1
ATSDGTASYEQY 12 TRBV24-1 TRBD1 TRBJ2-7
ASSARDPPYEQY 12 TRBV11-3 NA TRBJ2-7
ASSYQPRTDSPLH 13 TRBV5-1 NA TRBJ1-6
ASSTTPNTEAF 11 TRBV3-1 NA TRBJ1-1
SVERDKLSYEQY 12 TRBV29-1 NA TRBJ2-7
ASSPGTIKEQY 11 TRBV6-5 NA TRBJ2-7
ASSQEGQGGQPQH 13 TRBV18 NA TRBJ1-5
ASSTWGLAASYEQY 14 TRBV7-8 TRBD2 TRBJ2-7
ASSLGYPTYLNTDTQY 16 TRBV7-9 NA TRBJ2-3
ASSYSRGLADTQY 13 TRBV6-6 TRBD1 TRBJ2-3
SVPAQGIENTEAF 13 TRBV29-1 NA TRBJ1-1
SVERSTYGNEQF 12 TRBV29-1 NA TRBJ2-1
ASSEGHPTDTQY 12 TRBV12-3/TRBV12-4 NA TRBJ2-3
ASRLVRRGPSSYNEQF 16 TRBV7-2 NA TRBJ2-1
ASSEWSVYGYT 11 TRBV25-1 NA TRBJ1-2
ASGGLAGTGTQY 12 TRBV12-5 TRBD2 TRBJ2-3
ASRMTSGTTDTQY 13 TRBV12-3/TRBV12-4 TRBD2 TRBJ2-3
ASRPTVSENTIY 12 TRBV5-1 NA TRBJ1-3
AISDTGQDESEQF 13 TRBV10-3 TRBD1 TRBJ2-1
SVEGHPYNEQF 11 TRBV29-1 NA TRBJ2-1
ASTPEVRGRADTQY 14 TRBV12-3/TRBV12-4 NA TRBJ2-3
SAATGGSSYEQY 12 TRBV29-1 TRBD1 TRBJ2-7
ASSQDGLAGAFAYNEQF 17 TRBV4-3 TRBD2 TRBJ2-1
ASSPWRGGGSGELF 14 TRBV11-2 NA TRBJ2-2
ASSDPTRGMNTEAF 14 TRBV2 NA TRBJ1-1
ASSYGTVNEKLF 12 TRBV28 TRBD1 TRBJ1-4
ASSPTGTGGAKNIQY 15 TRBV4-3 TRBD1 TRBJ2-4
SARDSLATGETWGYT 15 TRBV20-1 TRBD1 TRBJ1-2
ANHAPGQNTYEQY 13 TRBV25-1 TRBD1 TRBJ2-7
AWSSVYNEQF 10 TRBV30 NA TRBJ2-1
SAFSSYSNQPQH 12 TRBV20-1 NA TRBJ1-5
ASSLAPSQDTDTQY 14 TRBV5-1 NA TRBJ2-3
ASSLRRVQETQY 12 TRBV28 NA TRBJ2-5
ASSSLGGGAEEKLF 14 TRBV4-3 TRBD1 TRBJ1-4
ASSQVAGWYT 10 TRBV3-1 NA TRBJ1-2
ASSVGGGSSYNEQF 14 TRBV9 NA TRBJ2-1